This record looks at one T cell receptor (beta chain) sequence and its context. The target of this receptor is not known. No much larger clonotype is one base removed from it; base qualities were not supplied. The sample comes from a study of cytomegalovirus exposure and HLA in healthy donors (dated by TCRdb to 2016 to 2017). Regarding the study in general: In an earlier analysis of some 610 of the donors, 250 to 300 Gb of sequence data and 120 million or so unique TCR beta sequences from 180 million or so T cells were reported. Approximately 310 gigabases of sequencing data and approximately 80 million unique TCR sequences were included in an early release covering 550 to 800 HLA-typed donors. The genetic ancestry cluster associated with self-reported Caucasian donors included around four fifths of the approximately 410 genotyped donors. The study aimed to test whether cataloging public T cell receptors could reveal signatures of past pathogen exposure. The study profiled the T cell repertoires of around 700 subjects by immunosequencing and related them to cytomegalovirus serostatus. A separate validation cohort of roughly 110 different subjects was used in addition to the 666-subject first cohort. To predict cytomegalovirus infection status, the study combined high-throughput TCR immunosequencing, statistical association of individual TCRs with disease status, and machine learning. In a later analysis, previously published TCR beta repertoires from 550 to 700 donors were re-analyzed and high-resolution HLA genotyping was added so that TCR occurrence patterns could be studied. Rather than drawing on any new phenotypic data, the later analysis identified candidate immune exposures from TCR beta sequences and the way those sequences occurred across donors. An earlier analysis of around 540 of the donors applied high-throughput TCR beta sequencing to assess whether each TCR beta V gene segment acted as functional or pseudogenic. Donor age, sex, ethnicity and CMV serostatus were collected together with the repertoire data. In a later genetic analysis, genome-wide SNP genotypes for about 55% of the 666 donors were used, and that subset was treated as a discovery cohort. All discovery cohort repertoires had been generated using a single sequencing platform. Class I and class II HLA loci were covered by the typing at four-digit resolution. Typing coverage varied by locus: about 620-630 donors for A, B, C, DRB1 and DQB1; around 560 for DQA1; about 570 for DPA1; approximately 470 for DPB1. Five DR-DQ haplotypes were treated as single units for association and clustering because of strong linkage in the cohort. Among 300 to 500 genotyped donors of the cohort, an average of around 250,000 unique TCR beta nucleotide sequences was sequenced per donor, of which 15% to 20% were non-productive. Summary of the overall study and its limitations: V-gene and J-gene trimming of TCR beta chains was associated with a missense DCLRE1C variant in a later genetic analysis, and the association was replicated in an independent cohort. A group of highly shared sequence variants was considered likely to be a technical artifact of the sequencing pipeline. Most TCR sequences were seen in very few donors, while some public TCRs were found in many individuals. In both the original and validation cohorts, the classifier was reported to diagnose cytomegalovirus status with high specificity and sensitivity. A total of fewer than 200 TCR beta chains were listed by the study as associated with cytomegalovirus. In a later analysis, most CMV-associated TCR beta chains were found to appear HLA-restricted, with HLA associations seemingly driven largely by CMV exposure. Because HLA typing was unavailable for some donors at each locus, only the typed subset was used in association tests. When HLA alleles, especially DR and DQ, strongly co-occurred, attributing TCR associations to individual alleles was difficult. In an earlier analysis of some 540 of the donors, most TCR beta V segments appeared in productive rearrangements about 90% or about 30% of the time, broadly matching IMGT annotations. Several of the top co-occurrence clusters appeared to be linked to parvovirus B19, influenza, CMV and Epstein-Barr virus, according to a later analysis. In a later analysis, HLA-associated TCR beta chains were found to be more clonally expanded and to have lower generation probabilities than equally common non-associated chains. In a later analysis, TCR association rates were found to vary across HLA loci, with the most associated TCRs seen for DRB1 alleles and the fewest for HLA-C alleles. Roughly uniform sequencing depth across donors was assumed in presence/absence analyses, although this assumption may not hold. A few of the identified cytomegalovirus-associated TCR beta chains were confirmed in vitro to be specific for cytomegalovirus antigens. A further reported finding was that TCR beta sequences accurately predicted the HLA-A and HLA-B alleles for most subjects in the first cohort. The cohort was sequenced for TCR beta chains only, and without alpha or paired-chain data the features that could be detected were limited. The earlier analysis of around 600 of the donors excluded around 17 rarely observed V segments, including chromosome 9 orphons, because counts were too low. The only immune exposure information available for the cohort was CMV serostatus. Compared with the roughly 670-donor mean, donors in an Asian-associated ancestry cluster had fewer N-insertions in productive TCRs, according to a later genetic analysis. The authors suggested that the approach could potentially be extended to other disease states and immunological phenotypes. Some IMGT-functional V segments, including TRBV6-2 and TRBV6-3, could not be told apart with the 87-base-pair reads, so those segments were excluded. Specific HLA alleles were associated with 15,000 to 20,000 TCR beta sequences at a false discovery rate of 0.05 in a later analysis. Linkage disequilibrium might explain the correlated functional status among segregating V segments, but an unknown experimental factor could not be ruled out.

The library was obtained by the immunoSEQ multiplex PCR assay. For the multiplex PCR, a mixture combining 60 forward primers for TCR Vbeta segments and 13 reverse primers for TCR Jbeta segments was used. The CDR3 region of rearranged TCR beta genes was amplified from genomic DNA with a multiplex PCR assay. The Illumina HiSeq System was used to sequence the amplified TCR beta libraries as 87-base-pair reads. In the authors' own workflow: In a later analysis, roughly 80 million unique TCR beta chains were counted across the 650 to 700 repertoires, and roughly 9.9 million of these chains were shared by at least two donors. Raw reads were error-corrected and collapsed into unique sequences by a nearest-neighbor algorithm in which closely related sequences were merged to remove PCR and sequencing errors. To assign V, D and J gene segments, CDR3 sequences were aligned to IMGT reference sequences. Each retained sequence needed at least a six-nucleotide match to both a V gene segment and a J gene segment. Rearrangements were called productive when the CDR3 lacked stop codons and stayed in frame with V and J; all others were non-productive. Following IMGT convention, CDR3 was defined as the stretch from the second conserved V-encoded cysteine up to the conserved J-encoded phenylalanine. Sequences without an unambiguous match to a single V gene segment were excluded from the earlier analysis of 450 to 650 of the donors. An earlier analysis of about 590 of the donors classified V segments as functional when productive rearrangements were above 56.7% and as segregating when the standard deviation between donors was above 5%. A statistical classification framework was developed to diagnose cytomegalovirus status using the catalog of TCR beta chain sequences. In a later analysis, TCR nucleotide sequences were compared against IMGT/GENE-DB human TR gene sequences so that V and J genes could be assigned. The TCRdist pipeline was used in a later analysis to assign CDR3 sequences and most-parsimonious VDJ recombination scenarios. In a later analysis, every TCR beta chain was defined by the combination of its CDR3 amino acid sequence and its V-gene family, and reads without a unique V-gene family were dropped. A later analysis removed 450 to 600 highly shared, low-generation-probability nucleotide sequences to deal with suspected cross-contamination and a sequencing artifact. In a later analysis, a clonal expansion index was calculated for each public chain from normalized within-repertoire ranks of inferred template counts. In a later analysis, generation probabilities were computed with a VDJ recombination model fitted to out-of-frame rearrangements, and the resulting probabilities were checked against IGoR. Hypergeometric tests were used in a later analysis to score TCR-TCR, TCR-HLA and TCR-CMV co-occurrence, with a repertoire-size bias correction applied to the TCR pairs. False discovery rates were estimated in a later analysis by permuting HLA or CMV assignments 20 times. A later analysis grouped co-occurring TCRs with DBSCAN, adding TCRdist sequence similarity when clustering within HLA-allele-positive subsets. Repertoires with fewer than 30,000 or more than 120,000 public chains, plus five repertoires with anomalous nucleotide sharing, were excluded from co-occurrence clustering. The table comes from immuneACCESS by way of TCRdb, which keeps in-frame sequences with V and J called. Part of the clones is missing from these tables; in studies checked, under half for an unresolved V gene and the rest for unknown reasons. The D gene and trimming were derived from the DNA, and the V and J assignments and clone size from that table. Here the sample has about 150,000 clones; 65% to 80% occur a single time. The biggest ten clones account for around 3.6% of the sample.

V is shortened by 8 bases, J by 0 bases, and the region joining them spans 13 bases. Counted from cysteine to phenylalanine, this CDR3 has 15 amino acids. The CDR3 DNA has 45 bases and is translated from base 1. From a lookup of the germline V gene, CDR1 and CDR2 are MNHEY and SVGAGI. The cohort was made up of 666 healthy bone marrow donors. Cohort members were all nominally healthy when sampled, although unrecorded immune exposures were likely present. The donor tested CMV seronegative and was one of the 352 seronegative cohort members. A peripheral blood sample was provided by each donor, and peripheral blood mononuclear cells were used for TCR beta sequencing. Genomic DNA was extracted from the blood cell samples with the Qiagen DNeasy Blood Extraction Kit.

Sequencing input: PBMCs. The V and J genes are TRBV6-5 and TRBJ2-2; the D gene lacks a confident call. The clonotype comes from a middle-aged woman in good health and CMV-seronegative. The bases read TGTGCCAGCGGAAACTATATCGCGAACACCGGGGAGCTGTTTTTT. This yields the protein CASGNYIANTGELFF.